Below, 10 T cell receptor beta chains from the same sample are listed, as sequenced in a study of T cell responses to AZD1222 COVID-19 vaccine. Some clones are missing from TCRdb's copy, which holds only in-frame ones; the method was immunoSEQ multiplex PCR. In the table there are about 200,000 clones, 88% of which are singletons. The source was peripheral blood, collected on day 0 of AZD1222 vaccination. The receptors here all came from an adult in good health.

The chain links TRBV28 to TRBJ1-2; D is perhaps TRBD1 (6 bases). CDR1 and CDR2 (germline): MDHEN, SYDVKM. Trimming cost V 6 bases and J 2 bases, with 19 bases left between them. The CDR3 is made up of 16 amino acids. Written as DNA, the CDR3 is TGTGCCAGCAGCTCCCACGGGCCCACAGGGAACTATGGCTACACCTTC. This translates into CASSSHGPTGNYGYTF.

The CDR3 coding sequence is TGTGCCAGCAGCCAAGAAGGGTCGGCGGGGGGGAGCACAGATACGCAGTATTTT. Protein product: CASSQEGSAGGSTDTQYF. The V gene is TRBV3-1 (or the pseudogene TRBV3-2), the J gene TRBJ2-3; 9 nucleotides align to TRBD2. Germline CDR1 is LGHDT and CDR2 is YNNKEL (reference sequence). V gave up 0 bases and J gave up 0 bases; unmatched junction bases: 7. The CDR3 covers 18 residues.

V and J are TRBV7-2 and TRBJ1-1, with D uncertain. Germline V gene lookup returns CDR1 SGHTA and CDR2 FQGNSA. The CDR3 extends over 15 amino acids. The V and J ends lost 0 bases and 2 bases respectively, with 10 bases between them. DNA for the CDR3: TGTGCCAGCAGCTTAGCTCCGACTGCCAACACTGAAGCTTTCTTT. Encoded protein: CASSLAPTANTEAFF.

The CDR3 is CASSPLRPDSPLHF. The CDR3 bases are TGTGCCAGCAGCCCATTAAGGCCGGATTCACCCCTCCACTTT. The chain joins TRBV5-6 to TRBJ1-6; the D is unclear. V was trimmed by 4 bases and J by 8 bases, leaving 13 bases between them. The CDR3 extends over 14 amino acids. The germline V gene has CDR1 SGHDT and CDR2 YYEEEE.

The chain links TRBV11-3 to TRBJ2-1, with unresolved D. The germline V gene encodes CDR1 SGHNT and CDR2 YENEEA. This CDR3 is built from 12 residues. The V end lost 0 bases, the J end lost 9 bases, and 6 bases lay between the germline ends. CDR3 amino acids: CASSLEGAEQFF. CDR3 DNA: TGTGCCAGCAGCTTAGAAGGCGCTGAGCAGTTCTTC.

V is TRBV10-1 and J is TRBJ1-1; TRBD1 might be the D (5 bases). This CDR3 comprises 15 residues. Trimming removed 2 bases from V and 3 bases from J, with 13 bases in between. CDR1 is WNHNN and CDR2 is SYGVQD in the germline V gene (reference sequence). The CDR3 coding sequence is TGCGCCAGCAGTGAGCGCCCAGGGCCGTACACTGAAGCTTTCTTT. Protein: CASSERPGPYTEAFF.

This rearrangement joins TRBV25-1 to TRBJ1-2; D might be TRBD1 (5 bases). Germline V gene sequence: CDR1 MGHDK, CDR2 SYGVNS. CDR3 size: 16 residues. Between the trimmed V and J ends, which lost 3 bases and 8 bases, there was a span of 22 bases. This CDR3 reads CASSDPWGPLARGYTF. Here the CDR3 DNA reads TGTGCCAGCAGTGATCCCTGGGGACCTCTCGCTAGGGGCTACACCTTC.

V usage is TRBV2 and J usage is TRBJ2-2, with 10 bases lining up with TRBD1. Per the germline V gene, CDR1 is SNHLY and CDR2 is FYNNEI. The CDR3 contains 14 residues. V trimming: 6 bases; J trimming: 7 bases; junction bases outside the gene matches: 5. The CDR3 loop is CASSEGQGIGELFF. The CDR3 nucleotides are TGTGCCAGCAGCGAGGGACAGGGGATCGGGGAGCTGTTTTTT.

The V and J genes are TRBV6-1 and TRBJ1-1; TRBD1 might be the D (6 bases). There are 16 residues in the CDR3. The ends were cut back, 1 base at V and 7 bases at J, with 19 bases in the middle. The germline CDR1 and CDR2 sequences are MNHNS and SASEGT. The CDR3 loop reads CASSEVEGVGGSEAFF. The CDR3 DNA follows: TGTGCCAGCAGTGAAGTGGAGGGGGTGGGGGGCAGTGAAGCTTTCTTT.

J is TRBJ1-6 and V is TRBV28, with D perhaps TRBD1 (5 bases). Germline V gene lookup returns CDR1 MDHEN and CDR2 SYDVKM. The ends were cut back, 7 bases at V and 5 bases at J, with 15 bases in the middle. The CDR3 covers 15 residues. Here the CDR3 reads CASTGGFLDNSPLHF. The CDR3 nucleotides read TGTGCCAGCACTGGGGGGTTCCTCGATAATTCACCCCTCCACTTT.